Shown below are 25 T cell receptor beta chains from a single sample sequenced in a study of control samples from healthy donors and cancer patients. Some clones are missing from TCRdb's copy, which holds only in-frame ones; the method was immunoSEQ multiplex PCR. This table holds 150,000 to 200,000 clones, around 88% found once. The specimen sequenced was blood. These TCRs come from a young man in good health.

The V and J genes are TRBV2 and TRBJ2-3; 12 bases line up with TRBD1. The CDR3 is made up of 14 amino acids. With 7 bases clipped from V and 5 bases from J, the junction kept 4 bases outside the gene matches. The germline V gene has CDR1 SNHLY and CDR2 FYNNEI. The CDR3 nucleotides read TGTGCCAGCATCCGGGACAGGGGGCGAGATACGCAGTATTTT. The encoded protein is CASIRDRGRDTQYF.

The chain uses TRBV30 and TRBJ2-7; no definite D call. The CDR3 extends over 13 amino acids. V lost 3 bases and J 2 bases, leaving 11 bases between the germline ends. Germline CDR1 reads GTSNPN; CDR2 reads SVGIG (reference sequence). The CDR3 reads CAWRPLWTYEQYF. CDR3 DNA: TGTGCCTGGAGACCCCTTTGGACCTACGAGCAGTACTTC. Together with reference TRBV30 and TRBJ2-7, the CDR3 gives the full variable domain: SQTIHQWPATLVQPVGSPLSLECTVEGTSNPNLYWYRQAAGRGLQLLFYSVGIGQISSEVPQNLSASRPQDRQFILSSKKLLLSDSGFYLCAWRPLWTYEQYFGPGTRLTVT.

The chain carries TRBV19 and TRBJ2-2; possible D gene TRBD1, 5 bases. CDR1 is LNHDA, CDR2 SQIVND, per germline (reference sequence). There are 16 residues in the CDR3. Trimming took 1 base from V and 1 from J, leaving 10 bases between them. CDR3 amino acids: CASSIGRDRNTGELFF. CDR3 nucleotide sequence: TGTGCCAGTAGTATAGGGCGAGACAGGAACACCGGGGAGCTGTTTTTT.

The sample holds one count of this clone. The V call is TRBV5-6, the J call TRBJ1-1; D call uncertain. This CDR3 has 14 residues. Trimming pared 5 bases from V and 5 bases from J, leaving 16 bases between. The germline V gene encodes CDR1 SGHDT and CDR2 YYEEEE. The CDR3 here is CASRAEGGWTEAFF. The CDR3, as DNA: TGTGCCAGCAGGGCAGAGGGAGGATGGACTGAAGCTTTCTTT.

V and J are TRBV7-2 and TRBJ1-5; possibly TRBD1 for D (5 bases). CDR3 length: 15 amino acids. V dropped 5 bases and J dropped 3 bases, with 14 bases sitting between them. The germline V gene encodes CDR1 SGHTA and CDR2 FQGNSA. The CDR3 DNA sequence: TGTGCCAGCAGCCTTCGGGACGGGCCCAATCAGCCCCAGCATTTT. It yields the protein CASSLRDGPNQPQHF.

This clone was found a few times. The gene calls are TRBV10-3 and TRBJ1-5; no definite D call. This CDR3 contains 14 residues. Germline assignment: CDR1 ENHRY and CDR2 SYGVKD. The V end lost 6 bases, the J end lost 3 bases, and 12 bases lay between the germline ends. The CDR3 region has the DNA TGTGCCATCAGGAAGTCGGGAGTCAATCAGCCCCAGCATTTT. This gives the protein CAIRKSGVNQPQHF.

About this clone: Other DNA sequences from this sample encode an identical CDR3 as well. V usage is TRBV5-1 and J usage is TRBJ1-3, with D maybe TRBD1 (6 bases). V lost 0 bases and J 3 bases, leaving 16 bases between the germline ends. The CDR3 runs 17 residues. Germline V gene sequence: CDR1 SGHRS, CDR2 YFSETQ. CDR3 amino acids: CASSLASQGSSGNTIYF. DNA for the CDR3: TGCGCCAGCAGCTTGGCTAGTCAGGGGAGCAGTGGAAACACCATATATTTT. Supplemented by reference TRBV5-1 and TRBJ1-3, the full variable domain reads KAGVTQTPRYLIKTRGQQVTLSCSPISGHRSVSWYQQTPGQGLQFLFEYFSETQRNKGNFPGRFSGRQFSNSRSEMNVSTLELGDSALYLCASSLASQGSSGNTIYFGEGSWLTVV.

The J gene is TRBJ2-6, the V gene TRBV2; D unclear. The CDR3 length is 14 residues. Germline loops: CDR1 SNHLY, CDR2 FYNNEI. V dropped 1 base and J dropped 4 bases, with 5 bases sitting between them. The CDR3 region has the DNA TGTGCCAGCAGTGAAGGGGTCGGGGCCAACGTCCTGACTTTC. Its protein product is CASSEGVGANVLTF. The variable domain in full, with the rest retrieved from reference TRBV2 and TRBJ2-6, is EPEVTQTPSHQVTQMGQEVILRCVPISNHLYFYWYRQILGQKVEFLVSFYNNEISEKSEIFDDQFSVERPDGSNFTLKIRSTKLEDSAMYFCASSEGVGANVLTFGAGSRLTVL.

V and J are TRBV30 and TRBJ1-3; unclear D gene. Germline assignment: CDR1 GTSNPN and CDR2 SVGIG (reference sequence). The CDR3 has 15 residues. Trimming took off 4 bases at V and 0 bases at J, with 13 bases between the two ends. DNA of the CDR3: TGTGCCTGGACCTCGGCGGCCTTCTCTGGAAACACCATATATTTT. Translated, it gives CAWTSAAFSGNTIYF. Complete variable domain (other parts from reference TRBV30 and TRBJ1-3): SQTIHQWPATLVQPVGSPLSLECTVEGTSNPNLYWYRQAAGRGLQLLFYSVGIGQISSEVPQNLSASRPQDRQFILSSKKLLLSDSGFYLCAWTSAAFSGNTIYFGEGSWLTVV.

The chain uses TRBV28 and TRBJ1-4; 7 positions match TRBD1. Germline V gene lookup returns CDR1 MDHEN and CDR2 SYDVKM. The CDR3 extends over 15 amino acids. The ends lost 2 bases at V and 3 bases at J; junction bases unmatched: 3. Written as DNA, the CDR3 is TGTGCCAGCAGTTTAAGCGGACAGGCTAATGAAAAACTGTTTTTT. Amino acid sequence: CASSLSGQANEKLFF.

This clone showed up just a few times. The V and J genes are TRBV15 and TRBJ2-7; TRBD1 matches at 8 bases. V shed 6 bases and J 6 bases; nucleotides not matched to a gene: 10. Per germline, CDR1 LNHNV and CDR2 YYDKDF (reference sequence). This CDR3 comprises 14 residues. The CDR3 reads CATRDDRGPFEQYF. CDR3 coding DNA: TGTGCCACCAGAGACGACAGGGGACCTTTCGAGCAGTACTTC.

This chain connects TRBV7-8 to TRBJ1-3; D uncertain. V lost 3 bases and J lost 2, with 5 bases in between. Per the germline V gene, CDR1 is SGHVS and CDR2 is FQNEAQ. CDR3 length: 13 amino acids. The CDR3 spells CASSLDPGNTIYF. The CDR3 DNA is TGTGCCAGCAGCTTGGACCCTGGAAACACCATATATTTT.

This chain links TRBV18 with TRBJ1-1, with 9 nucleotides matching TRBD1. CDR1 and CDR2 from the germline V gene are KGHSH and LQKENI. The V and J ends lost 6 bases and 4 bases, in that order; junction bases with no gene match: 9. There are 15 residues in the CDR3. CDR3 sequence: CASSQIQGAGTEAFF. The CDR3 DNA is TGTGCCAGCTCGCAAATACAGGGGGCGGGCACTGAAGCTTTCTTT.

The chain uses TRBV28 and TRBJ2-5, with 10 bases identical to TRBD2. V was pared by 10 bases and J by 4 bases, with 18 bases of the junction left unmatched. The CDR3 extends over 17 amino acids. Germline lookup yields CDR1 MDHEN and CDR2 SYDVKM. The CDR3 bases are TGTGCCACCGAGGGCAGCGGGGGGGCAGAAAGGATAGAGACCCAGTACTTC. Amino acids: CATEGSGGAERIETQYF.

V is TRBV20-1 and J is TRBJ2-1; D might be TRBD2 (6 bases). V was clipped by 3 bases and J by 9 bases, with 9 bases between them. CDR3 length: 11 amino acids. CDR1 is DFQATT and CDR2 is SNEGSKA in the germline V gene (reference sequence). The DNA of the CDR3 is TGCAGTGCTAGCGAGGGAGGTGAGCAGTTCTTC. Its protein is CSASEGGEQFF.

V and J are TRBV5-4 and TRBJ1-1, with D possibly being TRBD1 (5 bases). Germline lookup yields CDR1 SGHNT and CDR2 YYREEE (reference sequence). CDR3 length equals 14 residues. V was pared by 0 bases and J by 4 bases, with 10 bases between. The CDR3 loop is CASSLEGLRTEAFF. CDR3 in DNA: TGTGCCAGCAGCTTGGAGGGGTTGCGCACTGAAGCTTTCTTT.

The rearrangement links TRBV5-1 to TRBJ2-5; D not certain. Trimming cost V 5 bases and J 1 base, with 15 bases left between them. Per the germline V gene, CDR1 is SGHRS and CDR2 is YFSETQ. The CDR3 length is 15 residues. CDR3 region: CASSTAVTPQETQYF. In nucleotides, the CDR3 is TGCGCCAGCAGTACGGCCGTCACCCCCCAAGAGACCCAGTACTTC.

The gene calls are TRBV6-5 and TRBJ2-7; D ambiguous. Germline V gene sequence: CDR1 MNHEY, CDR2 SVGAGI. The CDR3 consists of 13 residues. The V and J ends lost 6 bases and 6 bases respectively, with 15 bases between them. The CDR3 sequence is CASRRTGDSEQYF. DNA of the CDR3: TGTGCCAGCAGACGCACCGGAGATAGCGAGCAGTACTTC.

The chain is built from TRBV2 and TRBJ1-4; D perhaps matches TRBD1 (6 bases). CDR3 size: 15 residues. CDR1 SNHLY and CDR2 FYNNEI come from the germline V gene. The V end lost 6 bases, the J end lost 5 bases, and 16 bases lay between the germline ends. The CDR3 DNA reads TGTGCCAGCAGGGACCCCCAGGACAGCAATGAAAAACTGTTTTTT. Its protein is CASRDPQDSNEKLFF.

The chain combines TRBV7-2 with TRBJ2-7; no clear D gene. Trimming pared 2 bases from V and 2 bases from J, leaving 13 bases between. CDR3 length: 15 amino acids. From germline, CDR1 is SGHTA and CDR2 FQGNSA. CDR3 sequence (DNA): TGTGCCAGCAGCTTAACTGCGGTCCTAGCCTACGAGCAGTACTTC. This codes for CASSLTAVLAYEQYF.

The chain has TRBV9 and TRBJ2-2, with D perhaps matching TRBD2 (5 bases). This CDR3 is built from 16 residues. V was shortened by 0 bases and J by 5 bases, with 14 bases between the two germline ends. Looked up from germline, CDR1 is SGDLS and CDR2 is YYNGEE. Written as DNA, the CDR3 is TGTGCCAGCAGCGTAGGGACGGGGTCGCGGACCGGGGAGCTGTTTTTT. Its translation: CASSVGTGSRTGELFF.

This chain links TRBV5-5 with TRBJ2-7; a possible D gene is TRBD1 (6 bases). CDR1 SGHKS and CDR2 YYEKEE come from the germline V gene (reference sequence). CDR3 length: 14 amino acids. The V end was cut by 2 bases, the J end by 3 bases, with 12 bases between. The CDR3 region is CASSLRDTYYEQYF. The CDR3 DNA follows: TGTGCCAGCAGCTTACGGGACACCTACTACGAGCAGTACTTC.

This clone was detected a few times. The V and J genes are TRBV6-5 and TRBJ1-3; no definite D call. V dropped 2 bases and J dropped 0 bases, with 8 bases sitting between them. CDR1 and CDR2 (germline): MNHEY, SVGAGI. CDR3 size: 15 residues. CDR3 sequence: CASSYRRDSGNTIYF. The CDR3 nucleotides read TGTGCCAGCAGTTACCGCCGGGACTCTGGAAACACCATATATTTT.

The V gene is TRBV2, the J gene TRBJ2-5; TRBD1 is a possible D gene (5 bases). The V end lost 3 bases, the J end lost 4 bases, and 12 bases lay between the germline ends. The CDR3 is 14 amino acids. In germline, CDR1 is SNHLY, CDR2 FYNNEI. In DNA, the CDR3 is TGTGCCAGCAGTGAGGCAGGGTTATCAGAGACCCAGTACTTC. Protein product: CASSEAGLSETQYF.

The chain employs TRBV4-2 and TRBJ2-7; D might be TRBD1 (5 bases). The ends were cut back, 1 base at V and 2 bases at J, with 12 bases in the middle. Germline V gives CDR1 LGHNA, CDR2 YNFKEQ. This CDR3 has 15 amino acids. For the CDR3, the DNA is TGTGCCAGCAGCCAAGTACCAGGGATGGCCTACGAGCAGTACTTC. It specifies CASSQVPGMAYEQYF.